This TCR beta chain originates from a study of PD-L1 blockade in urothelial cancer. Study-level results: Tumor-associated TCR clones expanded more in blood at 3 weeks in patients with durable benefit.

The V end was cut by 3 bases, the J end by 0 bases, with 11 bases between. The CDR3 sequence is 15 residues long. Germline lookup yields CDR1 SGHNT and CDR2 YYREEE (reference sequence). Assay: immunoSEQ multiplex PCR; the TCRdb copy retains only in-frame clones and omits some. This table holds tens of thousands of clones, approximately 87% found once. Time point specified: pretreatment peripheral blood. Turning to this clone: Its target is unknown.

Material: PBMCs, obtained around atezolizumab (anti-PD-L1) treatment. The chain recombines TRBV5-4 with TRBJ2-3; D is undetermined. This clonotype was obtained from a man between 60 and 75 years old with urothelial cancer. The CDR3 coding sequence is TGTGCCAGCAGCTCGGTGGCGGCGAGCACAGATACGCAGTATTTT. Translation: CASSSVAASTDTQYF. Complete variable domain (other parts from reference TRBV5-4 and TRBJ2-3): ETGVTQSPTHLIKTRGQQVTLRCSSQSGHNTVSWYQQALGQGPQFIFQYYREEENGRGNFPPRFSGLQFPNYSSELNVNALELDDSALYLCASSSVAASTDTQYFGPGTRLTVL.